Sequencing of this T cell receptor (beta chain) was carried out in a study of T cells in Graves' hyperthyroidism and ophthalmopathy. Trimming shortened V by 2 bases and J by 14 bases, and 19 bases separated the two germline ends. Germline V gives CDR1 DFQATT, CDR2 SNEGSKA (reference sequence). CDR3 length: 13 amino acids. Regarding this clonotype: Antigen specificity is unknown.

Overall study findings and caveats: Most clonotypes that expanded in the thyroid above 0.001 also showed up in blood.

What was amplified from RNA transcripts were TCR beta CDR3 regions. In the first-round RT-PCR of the TCR CDR3, the HTBI primer set was used. From the multiplex PCR reads, TCRdb called clonotypes with MiXCR, one entry per CDR3 protein. Among about 560,000 distinct CDR3 sequences listed, 13% to 15% were seen once. Diagnoses rested on clinical symptoms, serum thyroxine and TRAb, thyroid ultrasound and orbital computed tomography. The chain joins TRBV20-1 to TRBJ2-1, with D maybe TRBD2 (5 bases). The sequence was collected from a middle-aged woman with Graves' hyperthyroidism. Material: blood. CDR3 bases: TGCAGTGCTAGATCCTCACCCGGCGGAGGAGAGTTCTTC. Amino acid sequence: CSARSSPGGGEFF.